The present entry profiles one T cell receptor (beta chain) with its context. The antigen is undetermined. This specimen includes other DNA sequences encoding the same CDR3. Healthy donors of bone marrow made up the group. These data are taken from a study of cytomegalovirus exposure and HLA in healthy donors. Study-wide points: The study had only CMV serostatus as immune exposure information.

PCR was performed using 60 Vbeta and 13 Jbeta primers. Sequencing was performed with immunoSEQ multiplex PCR; in TCRdb, only in-frame clones are kept and a portion is missing. The sample includes 150,000 to 200,000 clones, roughly 74% of them seen just once. The V and J ends lost 8 bases and 4 bases, in that order; junction bases with no gene match: 5. This CDR3 comprises 12 residues. Germline V gives CDR1 MNHEY, CDR2 SVGAGI. The clonotype was recovered from a woman between 25 and 40 years old in good health and CMV-seropositive. The V gene is TRBV6-5, the J gene TRBJ2-7; 7 bases align to TRBD1. Specimen: PBMCs. CDR3 residues: CASGGRGYEQYF. CDR3 nucleotide sequence: TGTGCCAGCGGGGGCAGGGGGTACGAGCAGTACTTC.